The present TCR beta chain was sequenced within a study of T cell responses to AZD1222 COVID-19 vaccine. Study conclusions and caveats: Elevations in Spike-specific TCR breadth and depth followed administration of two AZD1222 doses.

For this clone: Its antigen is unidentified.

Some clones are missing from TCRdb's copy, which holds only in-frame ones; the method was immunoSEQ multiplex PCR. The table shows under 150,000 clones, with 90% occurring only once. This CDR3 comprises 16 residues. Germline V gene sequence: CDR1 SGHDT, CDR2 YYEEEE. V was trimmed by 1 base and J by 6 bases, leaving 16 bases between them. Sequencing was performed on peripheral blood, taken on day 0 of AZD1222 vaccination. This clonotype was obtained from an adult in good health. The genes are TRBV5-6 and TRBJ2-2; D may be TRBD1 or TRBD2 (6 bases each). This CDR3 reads CASSLSSGAYPGELFF. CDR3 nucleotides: TGTGCCAGCAGCTTGTCTTCGGGGGCGTACCCCGGGGAGCTGTTTTTT. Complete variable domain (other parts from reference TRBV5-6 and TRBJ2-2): DAGVTQSPTHLIKTRGQQVTLRCSPKSGHDTVSWYQQALGQGPQFIFQYYEEEERQRGNFPDRFSGHQFPNYSSELNVNALLLGDSALYLCASSLSSGAYPGELFFGEGSRLTVL.